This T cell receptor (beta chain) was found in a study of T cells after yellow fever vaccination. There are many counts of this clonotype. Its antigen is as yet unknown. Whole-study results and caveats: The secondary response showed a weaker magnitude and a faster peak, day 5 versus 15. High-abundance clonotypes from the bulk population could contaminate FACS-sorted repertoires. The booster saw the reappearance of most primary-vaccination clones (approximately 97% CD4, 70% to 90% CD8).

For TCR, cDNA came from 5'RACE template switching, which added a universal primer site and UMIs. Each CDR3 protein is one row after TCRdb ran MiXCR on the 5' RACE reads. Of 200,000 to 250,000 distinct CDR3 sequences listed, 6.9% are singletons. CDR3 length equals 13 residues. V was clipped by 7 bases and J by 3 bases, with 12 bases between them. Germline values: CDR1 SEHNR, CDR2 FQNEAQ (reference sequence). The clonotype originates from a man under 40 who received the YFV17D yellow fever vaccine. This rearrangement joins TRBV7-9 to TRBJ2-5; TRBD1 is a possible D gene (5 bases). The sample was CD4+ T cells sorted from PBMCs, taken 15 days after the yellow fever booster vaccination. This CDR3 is CASMPPGKETQYF. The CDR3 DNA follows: TGTGCCAGCATGCCCCCAGGGAAAGAGACCCAGTACTTC.